Below, 26 T cell receptor beta chains from the same sample are listed, as sequenced in a study of beta chain features in type 1 diabetes. Study-level points and caveats: Patients with Type 1 diabetes showed moderately but significantly shorter TCRB CDR3s in all four CD4+ subsets.

The sequenced template was cDNA made from the entire isolated RNA. TCRdb's table, derived via immunoSEQ multiplex PCR, lists solely in-frame clones and lacks some. The data contain 100,000 to 150,000 clones, approximately 10% of them singletons. These TCRs' antigens remain unknown. Input material: central memory CD4+ T cells from blood. The receptors shown here come from a man younger than 40 with type 1 diabetes.

This clone has only a few counts. Written as DNA, the CDR3 is TGTGCCAGCAGCCGGGGACTAGCGGGGGGACGCCCCGAGACCCAGTACTTC. Translation: CASSRGLAGGRPETQYF. This chain uses TRBV5-4 with TRBJ2-5; 15 nucleotides line up with TRBD2. The CDR3 consists of 17 residues. With 4 bases clipped from V and 5 bases from J, the junction kept 9 bases outside the gene matches. CDR1 SGHNT and CDR2 YYREEE come from the germline V gene (reference sequence).

The table lists this clone with a few counts. J is TRBJ2-3 and V is TRBV10-3; 9 bases map to TRBD2. The V segment lost 11 bases and the J segment 4 bases; nucleotides outside the gene matches: 7. The CDR3 has 13 amino acids. Germline values: CDR1 ENHRY, CDR2 SYGVKD. The CDR3 reads CALGSGGPDTQYF. CDR3 coding DNA: TGTGCCTTGGGAAGCGGGGGGCCAGATACGCAGTATTTT.

This clone was found many times. The V gene is TRBV28, the J gene TRBJ1-2; D might be TRBD1 (5 bases). V was shortened by 6 bases and J by 6 bases, with 14 bases between the two germline ends. CDR1 is MDHEN, CDR2 SYDVKM, per germline. The CDR3 spans 13 residues. CDR3 DNA: TGTGCCAGCAGGTCACCAGGCAGGGATGGCTACACCTTC. Translated: CASRSPGRDGYTF.

Concerning this clone: Different DNA sequences within this sample yield the same CDR3. The rearrangement links TRBV4-2 to TRBJ1-5, with 7 bases aligning to TRBD1. The germline CDR1 and CDR2 sequences are LGHNA and YNFKEQ. The length of the CDR3 is 14 residues. J lost 7 bases, V lost 0 bases, and 3 bases had no gene match. In DNA form, the CDR3 reads TGTGCCAGCAGCCAAGAACAGGGGAACCAGCCCCAGCATTTT. It yields the protein CASSQEQGNQPQHF.

This clone has only a few counts. The chain couples TRBV28 to TRBJ1-4; 7 nucleotides agree with TRBD1. The length of the CDR3 is 14 residues. After removal of 11 bases from V and 8 bases from J, the junction contained 14 bases not matched to a gene. In germline, CDR1 is MDHEN, CDR2 SYDVKM. CDR3 nucleotide sequence: TGTGCCTCCGAGGGGGCCACGTTTGGGGAAAAACTGTTTTTT. Protein product: CASEGATFGEKLFF.

This chain links TRBV10-3 with TRBJ1-2; perhaps TRBD1 as D (6 bases). Germline V lookup: CDR1 ENHRY, CDR2 SYGVKD. The CDR3 extends over 15 amino acids. Between the trimmed V and J ends, which lost 10 bases and 1 base, there was a span of 19 bases. The CDR3 reads CATRRGDNLNYGYTF. The CDR3, as DNA: TGTGCCACAAGACGAGGGGACAACCTTAACTATGGCTACACCTTC.

V usage is TRBV10-3 and J usage is TRBJ2-3; the match to TRBD2 covers 9 bases. Germline V lookup: CDR1 ENHRY, CDR2 SYGVKD. This CDR3 region has 15 residues. With V trimmed by 6 bases and J by 1 base, 5 bases remained unmatched. The CDR3 DNA reads TGTGCCATCAGGGAGACTAGCGGAGGCACAGATACGCAGTATTTT. The encoded protein is CAIRETSGGTDTQYF.

This clone was counted only a few times. V and J are TRBV30 and TRBJ2-5; possibly TRBD1 for D (7 bases). Germline V gene sequence: CDR1 GTSNPN, CDR2 SVGIG (reference sequence). Trimming pared 2 bases from V and 4 bases from J, leaving 11 bases between. This CDR3 comprises 13 residues. The CDR3 DNA sequence: TGTGCCTGGAGTCGGCAGGGGGGAGAGACCCAGTACTTC. This encodes CAWSRQGGETQYF.

This clone has a handful of counts. The rearrangement joins TRBV6-6 to TRBJ2-7; TRBD1 matches 9 bases. Trimming took 4 bases from V and 4 from J; bases not matched to a gene: 5. Germline V gene lookup returns CDR1 MNHNY and CDR2 SVGAGI (reference sequence). The length of the CDR3 is 14 residues. The CDR3 sequence is CASSSDRGRYEQYF. For the CDR3, the DNA is TGTGCCAGCAGTTCCGACAGGGGGAGATACGAGCAGTACTTC.

This clone was seen a few times. This chain joins TRBV5-4 and TRBJ1-6; 7 positions match TRBD1. The trim removed 4 bases at V and 8 bases at J, leaving 6 bases unmatched. The CDR3 sequence is 14 residues long. The V gene's germline CDR1 is SGHNT and CDR2 YYREEE (reference sequence). CDR3 in amino acids: CASSPEGGDSPLHF. Here the CDR3 DNA reads TGTGCCAGCAGCCCGGAAGGGGGCGATTCACCCCTCCACTTT.

V and J are TRBV7-2 and TRBJ1-6; D call uncertain. V gave up 5 bases and J gave up 6 bases, with 5 bases separating them. Germline V gene sequence: CDR1 SGHTA, CDR2 FQGNSA. The length of the CDR3 is 12 residues. CDR3 nucleotide sequence: TGTGCCAGCAGCCTCCTTAATTCACCCCTCCACTTT. This gives the protein CASSLLNSPLHF.

V gene TRBV5-1 combines with J gene TRBJ2-5; TRBD1 matches 7 bases. CDR3 length: 15 amino acids. The germline gives CDR1 SGHRS, CDR2 YFSETQ. The V and J ends lost 3 bases and 1 base, in that order; junction bases with no gene match: 6. The CDR3 DNA sequence: TGCGCCAGCAGCTCCCTGGGACAGAGCCAAGAGACCCAGTACTTC. Encoded protein: CASSSLGQSQETQYF.

The V call is TRBV2, the J call TRBJ1-1, with D unclear. This CDR3 is 13 amino acids long. Germline lookup yields CDR1 SNHLY and CDR2 FYNNEI. V was shortened by 4 bases and J by 4 bases, with 10 bases between the two germline ends. CDR3 DNA sequence: TGTGCCAGCAGTGGGAAGGGAGGCACTGAAGCTTTCTTT. Residues: CASSGKGGTEAFF.

V and J are TRBV28 and TRBJ1-5; possible D gene TRBD1, 6 bases. Germline assignment: CDR1 MDHEN and CDR2 SYDVKM. The V end was cut by 5 bases, the J end by 5 bases, with 7 bases between. CDR3 length equals 12 residues. Written as DNA, the CDR3 is TGTGCCAGCAGTCAGGGGTATCAGCCCCAGCATTTT. This sequence encodes CASSQGYQPQHF.

This clone was recorded a few times. V usage is TRBV15 and J usage is TRBJ2-1, with 7 bases fitting TRBD2. With 5 bases clipped from V and 2 bases from J, the junction kept 9 bases outside the gene matches. Germline V lookup: CDR1 LNHNV, CDR2 YYDKDF (reference sequence). The CDR3 has 16 residues. The CDR3 here is CATSSRLTSAYNEQFF. The CDR3 region has the DNA TGTGCCACCAGCTCCCGGCTTACTAGCGCCTACAATGAGCAGTTCTTC.

The chain recombines TRBV6-6 with TRBJ2-3, with D tentatively TRBD2 (6 bases). Germline loops: CDR1 MNHNY, CDR2 SVGAGI (reference sequence). V was pared by 2 bases and J by 0 bases, with 12 bases between. This CDR3 has 16 amino acids. Here the CDR3 DNA reads TGTGCCAGCAGTTACGCCCCGGGGGTGAGCACAGATACGCAGTATTTT. It translates to CASSYAPGVSTDTQYF.

Only a few counts were recorded for this clone. The chain combines TRBV7-3 with TRBJ2-1; TRBD2 matches 11 bases. The CDR3 covers 15 residues. The V gene's germline CDR1 is SGHTA and CDR2 FQGTGA. The trim removed 3 bases at V and 4 bases at J, leaving 2 bases unmatched. DNA for the CDR3: TGTGCCAGCAGCTTCGGGACTAGCGGTTACAATGAGCAGTTCTTC. Protein product: CASSFGTSGYNEQFF.

This rearrangement joins TRBV9 to TRBJ2-5; TRBD1 matches at 10 bases. J lost 3 bases, V lost 0 bases, and 2 bases had no gene match. Germline V gives CDR1 SGDLS, CDR2 YYNGEE. The CDR3 totals 15 residues. CDR3 nucleotides: TGTGCCAGCAGCGTAGATGGGACAGGGGAAGAGACCCAGTACTTC. It encodes CASSVDGTGEETQYF.

This clone has only a few counts. The gene calls are TRBV30 and TRBJ1-5, with D hard to call. The CDR3 consists of 13 residues. V shed 2 bases and J shed 5 bases, with 10 bases lying between them. CDR1 is GTSNPN and CDR2 is SVGIG in the germline V gene (reference sequence). CDR3 sequence reads: CAWSKGRDQPQHF. The CDR3 DNA reads TGTGCCTGGAGTAAAGGGAGGGATCAGCCCCAGCATTTT.

This clone was seen a few times. The rearrangement uses TRBV18 and TRBJ2-7; 12 bases align to TRBD2. Germline V gene sequence: CDR1 KGHSH, CDR2 LQKENI. This CDR3 has 15 residues. V was clipped by 3 bases and J by 3 bases; unmatched bases: 3. The CDR3 loop reads CASSPTSGGIYEQYF. In nucleotides, the CDR3 is TGTGCCAGCTCACCTACTAGCGGGGGGATCTACGAGCAGTACTTC.

V usage is TRBV15 and J usage is TRBJ2-1; 11 nucleotides agree with TRBD2. Germline assignment: CDR1 LNHNV and CDR2 YYDKDF (reference sequence). The CDR3 totals 16 residues. Unmatched junction bases numbered 5, after V lost 1 base and J lost 6 bases. CDR3 sequence: CATSRGSGGASNEQFF. As DNA, the CDR3 is TGTGCCACCAGCAGAGGTAGCGGGGGGGCGTCCAATGAGCAGTTCTTC.

V usage is TRBV7-2 and J usage is TRBJ2-5; 7 bases are shared with TRBD2. The V and J ends lost 1 base and 4 bases, in that order; junction bases with no gene match: 9. The CDR3 consists of 16 residues. Looked up from germline, CDR1 is SGHTA and CDR2 is FQGNSA. The CDR3 region is CASSLEQRGQRETQYF. As DNA, the CDR3 is TGTGCCAGCAGCTTAGAACAGCGGGGCCAGAGAGAGACCCAGTACTTC. Looking up the rest from reference TRBV7-2 and TRBJ2-5 gives the full variable domain: GAGVSQSPSNKVTEKGKDVELRCDPISGHTALYWYRQSLGQGLEFLIYFQGNSAPDKSGLPSDRFSAERTGGSVSTLTIQRTQQEDSAVYLCASSLEQRGQRETQYFGPGTRLLVL.

This clone was counted only a few times. The rearrangement links TRBV21-1 to TRBJ2-7; whether TRBD2, the table's D call, matches the DNA was not checked. TRBV21-1 is termed a pseudogene. The length of the CDR3 is 14 residues. The CDR3 region is CASSLQRAEDEQYF. CDR3 DNA: TGTGCCAGCAGCTTACAACGGGCGGAGGACGAGCAGTACTTC.

The rearrangement joins TRBV27 to TRBJ1-1; D is ambiguous. CDR1 and CDR2 (germline): MNHEY, SMNVEV (reference sequence). V lost 0 bases to trimming and J lost 0 bases, with 11 bases between them. CDR3 size: 16 residues. The CDR3 loop reads CASSLSVGRMNTEAFF. The DNA for the CDR3 is TGTGCCAGCAGTTTATCCGTGGGGAGGATGAACACTGAAGCTTTCTTT.

A note on this clone: Compared with germline, one end of the junction differs, possibly owing to a read error. V is TRBV7-9 and J is TRBJ2-1, with unresolved D. The germline gives CDR1 SEHNR, CDR2 FQNEAQ (reference sequence). CDR3 length equals 16 residues. The CDR3 region is CASSLEVGYSDNEQFF. As DNA, the CDR3 is TGTGCCAGCAGCTTAGAAGTCGGGTACTCCGACAATGAGCAGTTCTTC.

The V and J genes are TRBV30 and TRBJ2-2; possible D gene TRBD1, 5 bases. The CDR3 sequence is 15 residues long. Deletions cut 5 bases from V and 2 bases from J, with 15 bases between. Per the germline V gene, CDR1 is GTSNPN and CDR2 is SVGIG (reference sequence). The CDR3 region has the DNA TGTGCCTGGGCAAGAAAGACAGTTAACACCGGGGAGCTGTTTTTT. Its translation is CAWARKTVNTGELFF.